One and the same sample provided the 14 T cell receptor beta chains below, sequenced in a study of cytomegalovirus exposure and HLA in healthy donors. This PCR relied on a set of 60 Vbeta primers and 13 Jbeta primers. Clones were sequenced by immunoSEQ multiplex PCR, and TCRdb holds only the in-frame ones, with some missing. The specimen's table records 85,000 to 110,000 clones. Sequences were obtained from PBMCs. The source of these receptors is a man in his forties in good health and CMV-seronegative.

The chain links TRBV5-1 to TRBJ2-5; TRBD1 agrees at 9 bases. The trim removed 1 base at V and 5 bases at J, leaving 6 bases unmatched. Germline CDR1 reads SGHRS; CDR2 reads YFSETQ. The CDR3 is made up of 15 amino acids. This CDR3 reads CASSLSTGGKETQYF. CDR3 sequence (DNA): TGCGCCAGCAGCTTGTCGACAGGGGGGAAGGAGACCCAGTACTTC.

The chain has TRBV5-4 and TRBJ2-5; 7 bases are shared with TRBD1. The junction had 10 bases not matched to a gene; V was cut back by 9 bases and J by 5 bases. The CDR3 runs 13 residues. Germline CDR1 SGHNT, CDR2 YYREEE (reference sequence). This chain's CDR3 is CATKRGPMETQYF. In DNA, the CDR3 is TGTGCCACCAAGAGGGGGCCAATGGAGACCCAGTACTTC.

This rearrangement joins TRBV7-6 to TRBJ2-1; tentative D call: TRBD2 (7 bases). The ends were cut back, 4 bases at V and 9 bases at J, with 22 bases in the middle. This CDR3 comprises 16 residues. Germline CDR1 is SGHVS and CDR2 is FNYEAQ. CDR3 loop: CASSSLYSGGASEQFF. CDR3 nucleotide sequence: TGTGCCAGCAGCTCTTTATATTCTGGGGGGGCATCTGAGCAGTTCTTC.

V is TRBV7-2 and J is TRBJ2-3, with no clear D. Per the germline V gene, CDR1 is SGHTA and CDR2 is FQGNSA. The ends were cut back, 5 bases at V and 2 bases at J, with 5 bases in the middle. The length of the CDR3 is 12 residues. CDR3: CASSTNTDTQYF. In DNA form, the CDR3 reads TGTGCCAGCAGCACTAACACAGATACGCAGTATTTT.

The V gene is TRBV19, the J gene TRBJ1-2, with D tentatively TRBD1 (6 bases). V lost 6 bases, J lost 8 bases, and 16 bases lay in between. From germline, CDR1 is LNHDA and CDR2 SQIVND (reference sequence). The CDR3 spans 13 residues. The chain's CDR3 is CASRISKQGGYTF. Here the CDR3 DNA reads TGTGCCAGTAGGATTTCCAAACAGGGCGGCTACACCTTC.

This rearrangement joins TRBV13 to TRBJ2-1, with a tentative D call TRBD2 (5 bases). Germline V gene lookup returns CDR1 PRHDT and CDR2 FYEKMQ (reference sequence). This CDR3 comprises 16 residues. Trimming cost V 5 bases and J 5 bases, with 19 bases left between them. The CDR3 nucleotides are TGTGCCAGCAGCGTCGGTGATTTTTTCGGGGACAATGAGCAGTTCTTC. Translated: CASSVGDFFGDNEQFF. Full variable domain (remainder filled in from reference TRBV13 and TRBJ2-1): AAGVIQSPRHLIKEKRETATLKCYPIPRHDTVYWYQQGPGQDPQFLISFYEKMQSDKGSIPDRFSAQQFSDYHSELNMSSLELGDSALYFCASSVGDFFGDNEQFFGPGTRLTVL.

The rearrangement links TRBV30 to TRBJ2-3; TRBD2 matches 8 bases. The CDR3 contains 13 residues. V lost 8 bases, J lost 5 bases, and 9 bases stayed unmatched. Germline V gene data show CDR1 as GTSNPN and CDR2 as SVGIG (reference sequence). CDR3 nucleotides: TGTGCCGGCAGGTCGGGGGGGCGAGATACGCAGTATTTT. Translated, it gives CAGRSGGRDTQYF.

The chain joins TRBV6-6 to TRBJ1-1, with D uncertain. Germline lookup yields CDR1 MNHNY and CDR2 SVGAGI (reference sequence). V shed 2 bases and J shed 1 base, with 14 bases lying between them. The CDR3 spans 16 residues. CDR3 DNA sequence: TGTGCCAGCAGTTACACCGACTTGTCTCAGAACACTGAAGCTTTCTTT. Encoded protein: CASSYTDLSQNTEAFF.

This rearrangement joins TRBV11-2 to TRBJ2-7; 8 nucleotides align to TRBD1. Germline trimming cut 5 bases from V and 0 bases from J; bases unmatched to any gene: 6. The CDR3 runs to 15 residues. From germline, CDR1 is SGHAT and CDR2 FQNNGV. This CDR3 reads CASSTYRGSSYEQYF. As DNA, the CDR3 is TGTGCCAGCAGCACCTACAGGGGGAGCTCCTACGAGCAGTACTTC. The variable domain in full, completed from reference TRBV11-2 and TRBJ2-7, reads EAGVAQSPRYKIIEKRQSVAFWCNPISGHATLYWYQQILGQGPKLLIQFQNNGVVDDSQLPKDRFSAERLKGVDSTLKIQPAKLEDSAVYLCASSTYRGSSYEQYFGPGTRLTVT.

The chain has TRBV28 and TRBJ2-7; possibly TRBD2 for D (6 bases). The CDR3 extends over 14 amino acids. Per the germline V gene, CDR1 is MDHEN and CDR2 is SYDVKM. The V gene lost 7 bases and the J gene lost 6 bases, with 19 bases spanning the gap. DNA of the CDR3: TGTGCCAGCACCCCATCGCACGGGACTGGCGAGCAGTACTTC. Its translation is CASTPSHGTGEQYF. The full variable domain, with the rest looked up from reference TRBV28 and TRBJ2-7, is DVKVTQSSRYLVKRTGEKVFLECVQDMDHENMFWYRQDPGLGLRLIYFSYDVKMKEKGDIPEGYSVSREKKERFSLILESASTNQTSMYLCASTPSHGTGEQYFGPGTRLTVT.

This chain connects TRBV5-1 to TRBJ1-1; no reliable D call. CDR1 is SGHRS, CDR2 YFSETQ, per germline. The length of the CDR3 is 15 residues. V was shortened by 1 base and J by 0 bases, with 10 bases between the two germline ends. DNA of the CDR3: TGCGCCAGCAGCTTGAGTTTACAGTTGAACACTGAAGCTTTCTTT. It codes for CASSLSLQLNTEAFF.

The V call is TRBV27, the J call TRBJ2-5; 7 bases line up with TRBD2. There are 14 residues in the CDR3. Germline CDR1 is MNHEY and CDR2 is SMNVEV (reference sequence). V shed 5 bases, J shed 5 bases, and the junction held 8 bases outside the gene matches. The CDR3 loop reads CASSPGGSVETQYF. CDR3 nucleotide sequence: TGTGCCAGCAGTCCAGGCGGGAGCGTGGAGACCCAGTACTTC.

The CDR3 bases are TGTGCCATCAGTGAGTCGATCCGGCTAGCGGGGGGAAATACGCAGTATTTT. The encoded protein is CAISESIRLAGGNTQYF. This chain connects TRBV10-3 to TRBJ2-3; 11 bases align to TRBD2. The CDR3 runs 17 residues. Trimming removed 0 bases from V and 7 bases from J; junction bases left unmatched: 9. Germline-derived CDR1 and CDR2 are ENHRY and SYGVKD.

The chain joins TRBV27 to TRBJ1-6; D unclear. The CDR3 has 16 amino acids. Germline V gives CDR1 MNHEY, CDR2 SMNVEV (reference sequence). V lost 6 bases and J 6 bases, leaving 18 bases between the germline ends. The CDR3 region is CASSLLGDKINSPLHF. The CDR3 DNA follows: TGTGCCAGCAGCCTCCTCGGCGACAAGATTAATTCACCCCTCCACTTT.